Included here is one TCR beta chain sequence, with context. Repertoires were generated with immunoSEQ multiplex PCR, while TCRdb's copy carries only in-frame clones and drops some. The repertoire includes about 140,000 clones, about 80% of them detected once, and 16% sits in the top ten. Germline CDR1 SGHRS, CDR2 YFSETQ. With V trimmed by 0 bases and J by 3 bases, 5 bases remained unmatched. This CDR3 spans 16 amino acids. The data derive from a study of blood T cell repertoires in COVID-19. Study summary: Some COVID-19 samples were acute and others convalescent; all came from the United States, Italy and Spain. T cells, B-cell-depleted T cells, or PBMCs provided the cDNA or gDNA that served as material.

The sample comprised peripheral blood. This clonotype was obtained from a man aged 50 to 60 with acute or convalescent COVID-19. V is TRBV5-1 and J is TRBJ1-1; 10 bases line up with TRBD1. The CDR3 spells CASSLGGTGVDTEAFF. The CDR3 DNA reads TGCGCCAGCAGCTTGGGGGGGACAGGGGTTGACACTGAAGCTTTCTTT.